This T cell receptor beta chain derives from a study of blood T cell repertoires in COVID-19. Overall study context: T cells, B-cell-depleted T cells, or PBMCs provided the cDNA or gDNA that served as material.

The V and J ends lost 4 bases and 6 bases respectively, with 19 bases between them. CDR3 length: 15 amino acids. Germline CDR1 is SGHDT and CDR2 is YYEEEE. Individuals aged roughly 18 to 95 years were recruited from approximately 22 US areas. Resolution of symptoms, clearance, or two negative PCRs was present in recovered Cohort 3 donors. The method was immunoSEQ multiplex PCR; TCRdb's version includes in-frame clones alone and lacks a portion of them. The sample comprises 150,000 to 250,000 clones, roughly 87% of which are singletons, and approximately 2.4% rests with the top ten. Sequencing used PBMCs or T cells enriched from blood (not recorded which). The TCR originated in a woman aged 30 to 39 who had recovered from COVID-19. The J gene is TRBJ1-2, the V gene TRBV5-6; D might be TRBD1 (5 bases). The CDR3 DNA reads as TGTGCCAGCAGCGTAAGACCCGGGGGGGAGGATGGCTACACCTTC. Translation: CASSVRPGGEDGYTF. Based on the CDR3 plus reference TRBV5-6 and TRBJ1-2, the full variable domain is DAGVTQSPTHLIKTRGQQVTLRCSPKSGHDTVSWYQQALGQGPQFIFQYYEEEERQRGNFPDRFSGHQFPNYSSELNVNALLLGDSALYLCASSVRPGGEDGYTFGSGTRLTVV.